The rows below give T cell receptor beta chains drawn from one sample of a study of blood T cell repertoires in COVID-19. Profiling relied on immunoSEQ multiplex PCR, and the TCRdb table lists in-frame clones only, not all of them. Of approximately 260,000 clones listed, 85% to 90% are singletons. The sequenced material came from PBMCs or T cells enriched from blood (not recorded which). The receptors were gathered from a woman aged 60-70 years who had recovered from COVID-19. Each CDR3 is given with its conserved first and last residue. D genes are given only for firm matches. Rows may omit the clone size; those that give it use once, few, many or a size class.

clone_size	d_call	v_call	j_call	cdr3_nt	cdr3_aa
few	TRBD1	TRBV29-1	TRBJ1-1	TGCAGCGTTCCAGACTGGGACAGAGGAACGAACACTGAAGCTTTCTTT	CSVPDWDRGTNTEAFF
.	.	TRBV28	TRBJ2-7	TGTGCCAGCAGTTTGTGGGTGACTGGCTCCTACGAGCAGTACTTC	CASSLWVTGSYEQYF
.	.	TRBV5-4	TRBJ2-1	TGTGCCAGCAGCACTGACAGGTACAATGAGCAGTTCTTC	CASSTDRYNEQFF
.	.	TRBV5-5	TRBJ1-2	TGTGCCAGCAGCTTGGGGGGCGGAAACTTATATGGCTACACCTTC	CASSLGGGNLYGYTF
.	.	TRBV28	TRBJ2-7	TGTGCCAGCAGTTCCCGTGAGCAGTACTTC	CASSSREQYF
.	TRBD1	TRBV6-4	TRBJ1-5	TGTGCCAGCAGCCCCGGACAGGGGAATCAGCCCCAGCATTTT	CASSPGQGNQPQHF
.	.	TRBV11-3	TRBJ2-2	TGTGCCAGCGGGGGGTTCGCGAACACCGGGGAGCTGTTTTTT	CASGGFANTGELFF
.	TRBD2	TRBV7-2	TRBJ2-1	TGTGCCAGCAGCTTAGCAGCGGGGGGACTCTACAATGAGCAGTTCTTC	CASSLAAGGLYNEQFF
.	.	TRBV9	TRBJ2-1	TGTGCCAGCAGCGTGGAGCGGGCCTCCTACAATGAGCAGTTCTTC	CASSVERASYNEQFF
once	.	TRBV30	TRBJ2-1	TGTGCCTGGAGAAGACTAGGACACGAGCAGTTCTTC	CAWRRLGHEQFF
.	TRBD2	TRBV24-1	TRBJ2-5	TGTGCCACCAGTGTGGGAGGGAACCAAGAGACCCAGTACTTC	CATSVGGNQETQYF
.	TRBD2	TRBV5-4	TRBJ2-1	TGTGCCAGCAGCGGGGGACTAGCGGGGGGTTACAATGAGCAGTTCTTC	CASSGGLAGGYNEQFF
.	.	TRBV12-3/TRBV12-4	TRBJ1-5	TGTGCCAGCAGTCAGGGATATCAGCCCCAGCATTTT	CASSQGYQPQHF
.	.	TRBV28	TRBJ2-6	TGTGCCAGCAGTTTGGGACAACTACGCCGCTCTGGGGCCAACGTCCTGACTTTC	CASSLGQLRRSGANVLTF
.	.	TRBV5-4	TRBJ2-3	TGTGCCAGCAGCTTACCGGAGAGGCTAGATACGCAGTATTTT	CASSLPERLDTQYF
.	.	TRBV5-1	TRBJ2-7	TGCGCCAGCAGCAAAAAAACGGGACACCTCTCCTACGAGCAGTACTTC	CASSKKTGHLSYEQYF
.	.	TRBV29-1	TRBJ2-3	TGCAGCGTTGCGGCACGGGTGGCAGATACGCAGTATTTT	CSVAARVADTQYF
few	TRBD1	TRBV6-1	TRBJ2-3	TGTGCCAGCAGTGTGGCCCGGACAGGGGGAACGGATACGCAGTATTTT	CASSVARTGGTDTQYF
.	TRBD1	TRBV18	TRBJ1-1	TGTGCCAGCTCCCCGGGACAGACGAACACTGAAGCTTTCTTT	CASSPGQTNTEAFF
.	.	TRBV7-2	TRBJ1-6	TGTGCCAGCAGCGACTACCGGGACACTTCACCCCTCCACTTT	CASSDYRDTSPLHF
.	TRBD1	TRBV6-5	TRBJ2-7	TGTGCCAGCACCGATCTCGACAGGGTTTCCTACGAGCAGTACTTC	CASTDLDRVSYEQYF
.	.	TRBV3-1/TRBV3-2	TRBJ1-5	TGTGCCAGCAGCCAAGCAGGGGTGGGTCAGCCCCAGCATTTT	CASSQAGVGQPQHF
few	.	TRBV19	TRBJ1-5	TGTGCCAGTAGTCCTTCTAGTTCGGCGCAGCCCCAGCATTTT	CASSPSSSAQPQHF
.	TRBD1	TRBV11-2	TRBJ1-5	TGTGCCAGCAGCTACAGGGGTGGCAATCAGCCCCAGCATTTT	CASSYRGGNQPQHF
.	.	TRBV27	TRBJ1-2	TGTGCCAGCAGTTCCTTATGGGGGCAGTCCTTGCTGGGGGGCTACACCTTC	CASSSLWGQSLLGGYTF
.	.	TRBV27	TRBJ1-1	TGTGCCAGCAGTTTACAGGCGGGAAACACTGAAGCTTTCTTT	CASSLQAGNTEAFF
once	.	TRBV9	TRBJ2-1	TGTGCCAGCAGCACAGAAGGCGGGAAGGGCTTTGAGCAGTTCTTC	CASSTEGGKGFEQFF
.	.	TRBV7-9	TRBJ1-1	TGTGCCAGCACACCTATGGGGGGGGCGAGGGCTGAAGCTTTCTTT	CASTPMGGARAEAFF
few	.	TRBV5-6	TRBJ1-1	TGTGCCAGCAGGCCCCTACAGGGAAGAGGAACTGAAGCTTTCTTT	CASRPLQGRGTEAFF
.	.	TRBV28	TRBJ1-3	TGTGCCAGCAGTACTCCATCTGGAAACACCATATATTTT	CASSTPSGNTIYF
.	.	TRBV5-1	TRBJ1-3	TGCGCCAGCAGCCAGGTACAGGGATCTGGAAACACCATATATTTT	CASSQVQGSGNTIYF
.	TRBD2	TRBV7-3	TRBJ2-5	TGTGCCAGCAGCCTCGCCGGACTAGCGGGGGGCCAAGAGACCCAGTACTTC	CASSLAGLAGGQETQYF
.	TRBD2	TRBV19	TRBJ2-1	TGTGCCAGTAGTTCTAGCGGGAGGGGTGAGCAGTTCTTC	CASSSSGRGEQFF
.	.	TRBV7-3	TRBJ2-1	TGTGCCAGCAGCTCCCAGGGAAATGAGCAGTTCTTC	CASSSQGNEQFF
.	TRBD1	TRBV19	TRBJ2-4	TGTGCCAGTAGTAAGGGGGACAGGGGGAAAAACATTCAGTACTTC	CASSKGDRGKNIQYF
.	.	TRBV5-5	TRBJ1-5	TGTGCCAGCAGCTTGGTGCAGGGCAGCCAGCCCCAGCATTTT	CASSLVQGSQPQHF
.	.	TRBV6-4	TRBJ2-5	TGTGCCAGCAGCCGGGACTCGGGGGAGACCCAGTACTTC	CASSRDSGETQYF
few	.	TRBV9	TRBJ1-4	TGTGCCAGCAGCGCCCTAGGACTTGGATCGGAAAAACTGTTTTTT	CASSALGLGSEKLFF
.	.	TRBV9	TRBJ1-5	TGTGCCAGCAGCGAAACAGGGCAACCGGATCAGCCCCAGCATTTT	CASSETGQPDQPQHF
.	.	TRBV29-1	TRBJ2-5	TGCAGCGTTGAACCGCGTGCTGAGACCCAGTACTTC	CSVEPRAETQYF
once	.	TRBV11-2	TRBJ2-6	TGTGCCAGCAGCCCCCTTTATGGGGCCAACGTCCTGACTTTC	CASSPLYGANVLTF
.	TRBD2	TRBV11-3	TRBJ2-5	TGTGCCAGCAGCTTTCTAGCGGGAGGTGGGGAGACCCAGTACTTC	CASSFLAGGGETQYF
.	.	TRBV5-5	TRBJ1-5	TGTGCCAGCAGCCTCACAGGGAGCGGAAATCAGCCCCAGCATTTT	CASSLTGSGNQPQHF
.	.	TRBV11-1	TRBJ1-2	TGTGCCAGCAGACACAGGGAAGGCTATGGCTACACCTTC	CASRHREGYGYTF
.	.	TRBV3-1/TRBV3-2	TRBJ2-1	TGTGCCAGCAGCCAGAGGGGGGGCGGCAATGAGCAGTTCTTC	CASSQRGGGNEQFF
.	.	TRBV15	TRBJ2-7	TGTGCCACCAGCAGAGACCAGTTAGCCTCTTACGAGCAGTACTTC	CATSRDQLASYEQYF
.	TRBD2	TRBV6-4	TRBJ2-3	TGTGCCAGCAGCACTAGCGGGAGAGATACGCAGTATTTT	CASSTSGRDTQYF
.	.	TRBV2	TRBJ1-4	TGTGCCAGCAGCTCACAGGGCTTAGCAACTAATGAAAAACTGTTTTTT	CASSSQGLATNEKLFF
once	.	TRBV10-2	TRBJ2-5	TGCGCCAGCAGTGAGTCGTCTAGAAGGGAGACCCAGTACTTC	CASSESSRRETQYF
.	.	TRBV9	TRBJ1-6	TGTGCCAGCAGCGTAGGATTCCATCTCGGTTCACCCCTCCACTTT	CASSVGFHLGSPLHF
.	TRBD1	TRBV19	TRBJ1-2	TGTGCCAGTAGTTGGACAGGTGATAGCTACACCTTC	CASSWTGDSYTF
.	TRBD2	TRBV20-1	TRBJ2-1	TGCAGTGCTAGTAGGCTAGCGGGGGCCAATGAGCAGTTCTTC	CSASRLAGANEQFF
.	.	TRBV20-1	TRBJ1-2	TGCAGTGCTAGTGCCCGGGAATATGGCTACACCTTC	CSASAREYGYTF
.	.	TRBV7-6	TRBJ2-7	TGTGCCAGCAGCCGGGCTAGCGAGGGAGGTTACGAGCAGTACTTC	CASSRASEGGYEQYF
.	.	TRBV21-1	TRBJ2-7	TGTGCCAGAGCCTCCGACGGGGGCTACGAGCAGTACTTC	CARASDGGYEQYF
once	.	TRBV9	TRBJ1-2	TGTGCCAGCAGTATGACAGGAGCTAACTATGGCTACACCTTC	CASSMTGANYGYTF
.	TRBD2	TRBV6-5	TRBJ2-7	TGTGCCAGCAGACCCAGCGGGACCTACGAGCAGTACTTC	CASRPSGTYEQYF